These 32 T cell receptor beta chains were sequenced from one sample in a study of T cells in Graves' hyperthyroidism and ophthalmopathy. Amplification yielded TCR beta CDR3 regions, with RNA transcripts as the source. First-round RT-PCR with HTBI primers amplified the TCR CDR3 region. TCRdb re-called the multiplex PCR reads through MiXCR, storing one row per CDR3 protein. Of under 350,000 distinct CDR3 sequences listed, more than 15% are singletons. Sample: blood. All receptors derive from a woman aged 55 to 70 with Graves' ophthalmopathy.

This clonotype was found many times. The rearrangement joins TRBV6-2 or TRBV6-3 to TRBJ1-1; TRBD1 might be the D (5 bases). CDR1 is MNHEY and CDR2 is SVGEGT in the germline V gene. The CDR3 contains 16 residues. Trimming left V 5 bases short and J 0 bases short, with 16 bases between. CDR3 sequence reads: CASSPSQEGMNTEAFF. CDR3 DNA: TGTGCCAGCAGTCCCAGTCAAGAGGGGATGAACACTGAAGCTTTCTTT.

Many counts were recorded for this clonotype. The V and J genes are TRBV28 and TRBJ1-2, with D possibly being TRBD1 (6 bases). The CDR3 totals 14 residues. Trimming shortened V by 5 bases and J by 7 bases, and 17 bases separated the two germline ends. The germline CDR1 and CDR2 sequences are MDHEN and SYDVKM. The CDR3 loop reads CASSQPTRGRGYTF. CDR3 nucleotides: TGTGCCAGCAGTCAACCCACCAGGGGACGTGGCTACACCTTC.

The V and J genes are TRBV6-2 or TRBV6-3 and TRBJ1-2; unclear D gene. Germline V gives CDR1 MNHEY, CDR2 SVGEGT. The CDR3 is 15 residues long. V shed 0 bases and J shed 4 bases, with 12 bases lying between them. CDR3 coding DNA: TGTGCCAGCAGTTACTCGGGGTGGGCGTCCTATGGCTACACCTTC. Amino acid sequence: CASSYSGWASYGYTF.

The chain combines TRBV19 with TRBJ1-1; 7 bases map to TRBD1. The CDR3 is 16 residues long. V lost 1 base to trimming and J lost 0 bases; unmatched junction nucleotides: 5. Germline lookup yields CDR1 LNHDA and CDR2 SQIVND (reference sequence). The chain's CDR3 is CASSIVIGTVNTEAFF. Written as DNA, the CDR3 is TGTGCCAGTAGTATAGTCATTGGGACAGTGAACACTGAAGCTTTCTTT.

About this clonotype itself: Being one base from a much bigger clone, this may be a read error. The rearrangement joins TRBV27 to TRBJ1-5; TRBD1 agrees at 12 bases. The CDR3 has 16 amino acids. The germline V gene has CDR1 MNHEY and CDR2 SMNVEV (reference sequence). The CDR3 here is CAGSLTGQGAHQPQHF. CDR3 nucleotide sequence: TGTGCCGGCAGTTTGACGGGACAGGGGGCTCACCAGCCCCAGCATTTT.

This clonotype was recorded once. The J gene is TRBJ1-4, the V gene TRBV14; D is undetermined. V was trimmed by 0 bases and J by 8 bases, leaving 19 bases between them. CDR1 SGHDN and CDR2 FVKESK come from the germline V gene. The length of the CDR3 is 17 residues. CDR3 nucleotide sequence: TGTGCCAGCAGCCAAGAGAAGGGCAGACACCTCGGGGAAAAACTGTTTTTT. Protein sequence: CASSQEKGRHLGEKLFF.

This chain connects TRBV9 to TRBJ2-1; D is unresolved. The germline gives CDR1 SGDLS, CDR2 YYNGEE. V lost 0 bases to trimming and J lost 8 bases, with 15 bases between them. The CDR3 sequence is 15 residues long. CDR3 in amino acids: CASSVEMSPRYEQFF. CDR3 coding DNA: TGTGCCAGCAGCGTAGAAATGTCCCCTCGGTATGAGCAGTTCTTC.

Details on this clonotype: A single base separates this from a much larger clone, so it may be a read error. The chain links TRBV11-2 to TRBJ2-3, with 15 bases identical to TRBD2. The CDR3 sequence is 15 residues long. The germline V gene has CDR1 SGHAT and CDR2 FQNNGV. The DNA of the CDR3 is TGTGCCGGCAGCTCCCCCGGGACTAGCGGGGGGCGACAGTATTTT. Amino acids: CAGSSPGTSGGRQYF.

The chain joins TRBV20-1 to TRBJ2-1; D unresolved. The CDR3 totals 12 residues. V lost 3 bases and J 5 bases, leaving 8 bases between the germline ends. Per the germline V gene, CDR1 is DFQATT and CDR2 is SNEGSKA (reference sequence). As DNA, the CDR3 is TGCAGTGCTAGCTTGGAAAACAATGAGCAGTTCTTC. Translating gives CSASLENNEQFF.

This clonotype has ten or more counts. J is TRBJ2-1 and V is TRBV28; unclear D gene. CDR3 length: 13 amino acids. Trimming pared 1 base from V and 5 bases from J, leaving 6 bases between. Germline CDR1 and CDR2: MDHEN and SYDVKM. DNA for the CDR3: TGTGCCAGCAGTTTATATCTGGACAATGAGCAGTTCTTC. Protein: CASSLYLDNEQFF. Full variable domain (remainder filled in from reference TRBV28 and TRBJ2-1): DVKVTQSSRYLVKRTGEKVFLECVQDMDHENMFWYRQDPGLGLRLIYFSYDVKMKEKGDIPEGYSVSREKKERFSLILESASTNQTSMYLCASSLYLDNEQFFGPGTRLTVL.

This clonotype was found many times. The chain has TRBV27 and TRBJ2-7; D assignment may be TRBD1 or TRBD2 (5 bases each). The germline gives CDR1 MNHEY, CDR2 SMNVEV (reference sequence). With 7 bases removed from V and 0 bases from J, the gap between germline ends came to 31 bases. There are 20 residues in the CDR3. The CDR3: CASKRQTSSEGTTSSYEQYF. The CDR3 DNA sequence: TGTGCCAGCAAAAGGCAGACCTCTTCAGAAGGGACCACTAGCTCCTACGAGCAGTACTTC.

The genes are TRBV6-5 and TRBJ1-4, with 9 nucleotides matching TRBD1. Germline V CDR1 and CDR2: MNHEY, SVGAGI. The length of the CDR3 is 18 residues. Trimming took 2 bases from V and 6 from J; bases not matched to a gene: 13. CDR3 in amino acids: CASSYPEMGDREDEKLFF. CDR3 nucleotide sequence: TGTGCCAGCAGTTACCCCGAAATGGGGGACAGGGAGGATGAAAAACTGTTTTTT.

The sample holds a few counts of this clonotype. The CDR3 DNA reads as TGTGCCAGCAGCCCTGAGGTCTATGGCTACACCTTC. It translates to CASSPEVYGYTF. This chain uses TRBV7-9 with TRBJ1-2; no definite D call. CDR1 is SEHNR, CDR2 FQNEAQ, per germline (reference sequence). The CDR3 spans 12 residues. V was shortened by 5 bases and J by 4 bases, with 8 bases between the two germline ends. The variable domain in full, completed from reference TRBV7-9 and TRBJ1-2, reads DTGVSQNPRHKITKRGQNVTFRCDPISEHNRLYWYRQTLGQGPEFLTYFQNEAQLEKSRLLSDRFSAERPKGSFSTLEIQRTEQGDSAMYLCASSPEVYGYTFGSGTRLTVV.

This clonotype was observed many times. The CDR3 DNA follows: TGTGCCAGCAGTTTACTCAGCTCCTACAATGAGCAGTTCTTC. Its translation: CASSLLSSYNEQFF. The chain joins TRBV28 to TRBJ2-1; D ambiguous. Between the trimmed V and J ends, which lost 2 bases and 0 bases, there was a span of 5 bases. The CDR3 has 14 amino acids. Germline V lookup: CDR1 MDHEN, CDR2 SYDVKM.

This clonotype came up many times. V is TRBV5-1 and J is TRBJ2-1, with 8 positions matching TRBD2. CDR3 length: 18 amino acids. The germline CDR1 and CDR2 sequences are SGHRS and YFSETQ. Losses at the gene ends were 4 bases for V and 5 bases for J; bases not matched to a gene: 17. The CDR3 reads CASSPLWTSGSVHNEQFF. Here the CDR3 DNA reads TGCGCCAGCAGCCCGTTGTGGACGAGCGGGAGTGTTCACAATGAGCAGTTCTTC.

The rearrangement links TRBV28 to TRBJ2-1; TRBD2 might be the D (5 bases). CDR1 is MDHEN and CDR2 is SYDVKM in the germline V gene. With 5 bases removed from V and 2 bases from J, the gap between germline ends came to 13 bases. This CDR3 spans 15 amino acids. CDR3 in DNA: TGTGCCAGCAGTCCCTCAGCGGAGCCCTACAATGAGCAGTTCTTC. Translation: CASSPSAEPYNEQFF.

This clonotype was counted ten times or more. The chain links TRBV12-3 or TRBV12-4 to TRBJ1-1; D is ambiguous. Trimming stripped 1 base from V and 2 bases from J, with 11 bases between. The CDR3 sequence is 15 residues long. The chain's CDR3 is CASSLEIGYNTEAFF. The CDR3 DNA is TGTGCCAGCAGTTTAGAGATAGGGTATAACACTGAAGCTTTCTTT.

A few counts support this clonotype. The rearrangement joins TRBV10-1 to TRBJ1-5; D is uncertain. V was clipped by 3 bases and J by 6 bases, with 15 bases between them. This CDR3 is built from 15 residues. Germline CDR1 is WNHNN and CDR2 is SYGVQD (reference sequence). This chain's CDR3 is CASSEEGLTCQPQHF. In DNA form, the CDR3 reads TGCGCCAGCAGTGAAGAGGGTTTAACTTGTCAGCCCCAGCATTTT.

Many counts were recorded for this clonotype. The chain links TRBV28 to TRBJ1-5; no firm D call. CDR3 length: 11 residues. Trimming cost V 7 bases and J 5 bases, with 6 bases left between them. The germline V gene has CDR1 MDHEN and CDR2 SYDVKM. CDR3 DNA: TGTGCCAGCAAGTCTGATCAGCCCCAGCATTTT. Residues: CASKSDQPQHF.

This clonotype was detected many times. The rearrangement joins TRBV12-3 or TRBV12-4 to TRBJ1-2, with 8 bases that match TRBD1. The CDR3 totals 15 residues. Trimming took 5 bases from V and 4 from J; bases not matched to a gene: 9. In nucleotides, the CDR3 is TGTGCCAGCAGTGTCCGGGACAGGCCCTTCTATGGCTACACCTTC. Amino acids: CASSVRDRPFYGYTF.

This chain joins TRBV20-1 and TRBJ2-5; D is undetermined. V gave up 3 bases and J gave up 5 bases, with 13 bases separating them. CDR1 DFQATT and CDR2 SNEGSKA come from the germline V gene (reference sequence). The CDR3 is 13 residues long. The CDR3 sequence: CSASAGPRETQYF. The CDR3 DNA sequence: TGCAGTGCTAGCGCCGGGCCCAGGGAGACCCAGTACTTC.

This clonotype was recorded at least ten times. A read error is possible here, since a much larger clone lies one base away. The rearrangement joins TRBV11-1 to TRBJ1-1; no reliable D call. Germline V lookup: CDR1 SGHAT, CDR2 FQDESV (reference sequence). The CDR3 extends over 13 amino acids. The CDR3, as DNA: TGTGCCAGCAGCTTATCGGTCCCCACTAAAGCTTTCTTT. This translates into CASSLSVPTKAFF.

On this clonotype: A much larger clone lies one base from this, so it may be a read error. The chain recombines TRBV6-2 or TRBV6-3 with TRBJ2-7; 9 nucleotides match TRBD1. The CDR3 is 15 residues long. Germline V CDR1 and CDR2: MNHEY, SVGEGT. As DNA, the CDR3 is TGTGCCAGCATCCAGGACCGGGACAGGGTGTTAGAGCAGCACTTC. The encoded protein is CASIQDRDRVLEQHF.

V usage is TRBV24-1 and J usage is TRBJ1-2, with D perhaps TRBD1 (5 bases). Germline V gives CDR1 KGHDR, CDR2 SFDVKD. This CDR3 has 14 amino acids. V shed 7 bases and J shed 2 bases, with 13 bases lying between them. CDR3 bases: TGTGCCACCAGCCTCCGGACATTGAACTATGGCTACACCTTC. This gives the protein CATSLRTLNYGYTF.

This clonotype turned up a few times. This chain joins TRBV15 and TRBJ2-3, with 8 positions matching TRBD2. The CDR3 is 16 residues long. Germline CDR1 reads LNHNV; CDR2 reads YYDKDF (reference sequence). After removal of 0 bases from V and 3 bases from J, the junction contained 5 bases not matched to a gene. CDR3 amino acids: CATSREDSGVTDTQYF. In DNA form, the CDR3 reads TGTGCCACCAGCAGAGAGGATAGCGGGGTAACAGATACGCAGTATTTT.

This clonotype appeared many times. The chain uses TRBV7-9 and TRBJ2-6, with D hard to call. Per germline, CDR1 SEHNR and CDR2 FQNEAQ (reference sequence). V was pared by 8 bases and J by 3 bases, with 14 bases between. The CDR3 covers 15 residues. The CDR3 DNA reads TGTGCCAGCCAGCCTCAGGTCGGTGGGGCCAACGTCCTGACTTTC. Its protein is CASQPQVGGANVLTF.

A note on this clonotype: This may be a read error: a much more frequent sequence differs by one nucleotide. This chain connects TRBV11-2 to TRBJ1-3, with a weak D call TRBD1 (6 bases). The CDR3 has 16 amino acids. V lost 5 bases to trimming and J lost 0 bases, with 14 bases between them. Germline CDR1 and CDR2: SGHAT and FQNNGV. The CDR3 coding sequence is TGTGCCAGCAGCCCCACCAGGACAGTCTCTGGAAACACCATATATTTT. Its protein product is CASSPTRTVSGNTIYF.

The table lists this clonotype with a few counts. This sequence joins TRBV20-1 and TRBJ2-5; 9 nucleotides match TRBD1. Germline V gene data show CDR1 as DFQATT and CDR2 as SNEGSKA (reference sequence). The CDR3 totals 14 residues. V was clipped by 2 bases and J by 5 bases; unmatched bases: 6. The CDR3: CSARSGTGFETQYF. CDR3 DNA: TGCAGTGCTAGATCCGGGACAGGGTTCGAGACCCAGTACTTC.

The rearrangement links TRBV4-1 to TRBJ1-2, with D possibly matching TRBD1 (5 bases). The CDR3 sequence is 15 residues long. Germline V CDR1 and CDR2: MGHRA, YSYEKL. V was cut by 4 bases and J by 5 bases, with 17 bases left in between. CDR3 loop: CASSRPGTLIYGYTF. The CDR3 region has the DNA TGCGCCAGCAGCCGACCTGGGACCCTAATTTATGGCTACACCTTC.

The rearrangement uses TRBV20-1 and TRBJ2-4; TRBD1 agrees at 11 bases. This CDR3 region has 14 residues. V lost 3 bases, J lost 6 bases, and 4 bases stayed unmatched. Germline V gene data show CDR1 as DFQATT and CDR2 as SNEGSKA (reference sequence). This CDR3 reads CSASRDRGTNIQYF. CDR3 in DNA: TGCAGTGCTAGCCGGGACAGGGGGACAAACATTCAGTACTTC.

This clonotype was seen a few times. A read error may explain this, as a much larger clone is one base away. The rearrangement links TRBV27 to TRBJ2-7; maybe TRBD2 (5 bases). This CDR3 contains 13 residues. Germline V gene lookup returns CDR1 MNHEY and CDR2 SMNVEV (reference sequence). For the CDR3, the DNA is TGTGCCAACAGTCCGGGGATTTCCTACGAGCAGTACTTC. The encoded protein is CANSPGISYEQYF.

This clonotype appeared many times. V usage is TRBV5-1 and J usage is TRBJ2-3, with a weak D call TRBD2 (6 bases). CDR3 length equals 16 residues. CDR1 and CDR2 from the germline V gene are SGHRS and YFSETQ. With 4 bases removed from V and 1 base from J, the gap between germline ends came to 16 bases. CDR3 sequence reads: CASSLGGLFGTDTQYF. The CDR3 DNA sequence: TGCGCCAGCAGCCTGGGCGGACTATTCGGCACAGATACGCAGTATTTT.